This T cell receptor beta chain came from a study of beta chain features in type 1 diabetes. Overall study: There were 107,917,701 sorted cells examined across all samples. Findings of the study overall: Short templates might get an advantage during PCR, and this would be equal in patients and controls.

Only a few counts were recorded for this clone. Its specificity is unknown. Every isolated RNA sample was fully reverse transcribed, so sequencing captured expressed TCRB transcripts. Approximately 3.6 million reads was the average for naive, central memory and regulatory T cell samples. Method: immunoSEQ multiplex PCR; TCRdb's copy keeps in-frame clones and lacks some. The sample contains 900,000 or so clones, 17% of which appear only once. Sampling consisted of one heparinised blood draw per donor, averaging around 120 mL. Trimming took 2 bases from V and 4 from J; bases not matched to a gene: 10. The CDR3 totals 16 residues. Per the germline V gene, CDR1 is MNHEY and CDR2 is SVGAGI.

This chain joins TRBV6-5 and TRBJ2-5, with TRBD1 matching 7 bases. Sequencing used naive CD4+ T cells from blood. This receptor was identified in a woman between 18 and 29 years old in good health. This CDR3 reads CASSYGTAINGETQYF. CDR3 nucleotide sequence: TGTGCCAGCAGTTACGGGACAGCGATAAACGGAGAGACCCAGTACTTC.